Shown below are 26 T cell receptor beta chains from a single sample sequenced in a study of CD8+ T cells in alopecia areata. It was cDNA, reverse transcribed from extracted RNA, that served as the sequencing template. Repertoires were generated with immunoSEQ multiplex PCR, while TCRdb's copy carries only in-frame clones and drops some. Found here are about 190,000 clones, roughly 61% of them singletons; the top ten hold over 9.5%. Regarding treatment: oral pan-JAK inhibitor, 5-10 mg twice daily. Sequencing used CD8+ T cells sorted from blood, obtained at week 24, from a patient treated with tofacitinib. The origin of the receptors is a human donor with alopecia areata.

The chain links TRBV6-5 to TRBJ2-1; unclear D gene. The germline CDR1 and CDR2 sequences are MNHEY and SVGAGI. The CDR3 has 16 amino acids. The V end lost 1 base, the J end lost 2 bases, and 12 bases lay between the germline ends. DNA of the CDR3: TGTGCCAGCAGTTACTTTGCTCCCCCCACCTACAATGAGCAGTTCTTC. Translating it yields CASSYFAPPTYNEQFF.

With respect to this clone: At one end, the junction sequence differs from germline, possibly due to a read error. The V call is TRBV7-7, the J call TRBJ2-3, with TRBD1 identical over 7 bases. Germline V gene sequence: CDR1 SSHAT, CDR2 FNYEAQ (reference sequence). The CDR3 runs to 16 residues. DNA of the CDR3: TGTGCTAGCAGCCCGGGGACAGCCCCAAACACAGATACGCAGTATTTT. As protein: CASSPGTAPNTDTQYF.

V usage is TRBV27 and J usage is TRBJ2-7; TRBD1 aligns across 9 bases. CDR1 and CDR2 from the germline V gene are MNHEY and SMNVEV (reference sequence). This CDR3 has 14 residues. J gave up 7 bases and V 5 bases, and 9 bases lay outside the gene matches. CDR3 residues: CASSPGDRAQEQYF. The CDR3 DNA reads TGTGCCAGCAGTCCCGGGGACAGGGCACAGGAGCAGTACTTC.

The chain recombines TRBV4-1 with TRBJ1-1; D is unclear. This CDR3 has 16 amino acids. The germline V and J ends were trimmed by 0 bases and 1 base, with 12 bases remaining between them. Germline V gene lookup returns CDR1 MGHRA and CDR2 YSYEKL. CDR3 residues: CASSQDGFSRNTEAFF. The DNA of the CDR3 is TGCGCCAGCAGCCAAGATGGGTTCTCCCGGAACACTGAAGCTTTCTTT.

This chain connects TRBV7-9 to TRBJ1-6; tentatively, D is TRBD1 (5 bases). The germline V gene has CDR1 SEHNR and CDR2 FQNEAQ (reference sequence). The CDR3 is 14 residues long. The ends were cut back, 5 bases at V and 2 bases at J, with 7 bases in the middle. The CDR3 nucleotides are TGTGCCAGCAGCCCGGGGCCCTATAATTCACCCCTCCACTTT. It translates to CASSPGPYNSPLHF.

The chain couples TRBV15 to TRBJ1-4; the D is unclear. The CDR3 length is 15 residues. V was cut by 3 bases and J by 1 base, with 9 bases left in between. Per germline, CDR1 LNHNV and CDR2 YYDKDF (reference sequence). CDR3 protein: CATSRNGETNEKLFF. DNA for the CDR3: TGTGCCACCAGCAGGAACGGTGAAACTAATGAAAAACTGTTTTTT. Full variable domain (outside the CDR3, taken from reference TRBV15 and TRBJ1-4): DAMVIQNPRYQVTQFGKPVTLSCSQTLNHNVMYWYQQKSSQAPKLLFHYYDKDFNNEADTPDNFQSRRPNTSFCFLDIRSPGLGDTAMYLCATSRNGETNEKLFFGSGTQLSVL.

In DNA, the CDR3 is TGCGCCAGCAGCCAAGATGATTTGGGAAAGGGCTACACCTTC. It yields the protein CASSQDDLGKGYTF. The genes are TRBV4-1 and TRBJ1-2; D not certain. V was trimmed by 0 bases and J by 8 bases, leaving 13 bases between them. This CDR3 is 14 amino acids long. Germline CDR1 is MGHRA and CDR2 is YSYEKL.

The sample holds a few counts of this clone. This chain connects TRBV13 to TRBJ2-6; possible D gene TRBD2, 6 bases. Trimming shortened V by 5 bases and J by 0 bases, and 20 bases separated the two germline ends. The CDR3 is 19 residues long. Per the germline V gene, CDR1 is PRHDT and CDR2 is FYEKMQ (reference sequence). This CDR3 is CASSHRGRGIGSGANVLTF. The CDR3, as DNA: TGTGCCAGCAGCCACCGGGGACGGGGGATCGGCTCTGGGGCCAACGTCCTGACTTTC.

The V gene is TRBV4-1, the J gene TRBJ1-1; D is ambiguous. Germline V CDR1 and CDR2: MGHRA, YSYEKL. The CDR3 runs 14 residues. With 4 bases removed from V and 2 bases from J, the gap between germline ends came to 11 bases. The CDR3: CASSLRLGNTEAFF. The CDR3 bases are TGCGCCAGCAGCCTAAGGTTGGGAAACACTGAAGCTTTCTTT.

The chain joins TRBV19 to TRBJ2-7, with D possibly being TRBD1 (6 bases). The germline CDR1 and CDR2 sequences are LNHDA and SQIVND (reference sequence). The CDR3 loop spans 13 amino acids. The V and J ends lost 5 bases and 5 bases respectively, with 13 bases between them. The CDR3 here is CASSAQGFDEQYF. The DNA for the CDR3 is TGTGCCAGTAGTGCACAGGGATTCGACGAGCAGTACTTC.

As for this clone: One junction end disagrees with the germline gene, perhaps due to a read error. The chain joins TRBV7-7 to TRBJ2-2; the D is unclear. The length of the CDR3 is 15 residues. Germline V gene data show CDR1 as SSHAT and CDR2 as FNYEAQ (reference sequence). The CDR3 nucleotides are TGTGCTAGCAGCTTCACACCTCCGCCTACCGGGGAGCTGTTTTTT. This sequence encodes CASSFTPPPTGELFF.

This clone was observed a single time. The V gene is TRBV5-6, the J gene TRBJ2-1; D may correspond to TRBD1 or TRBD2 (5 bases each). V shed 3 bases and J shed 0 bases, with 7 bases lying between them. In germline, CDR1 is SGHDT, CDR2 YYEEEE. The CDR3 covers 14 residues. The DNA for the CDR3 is TGTGCCAGCAGCTCAGGGAGCTCCTACAATGAGCAGTTCTTC. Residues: CASSSGSSYNEQFF.

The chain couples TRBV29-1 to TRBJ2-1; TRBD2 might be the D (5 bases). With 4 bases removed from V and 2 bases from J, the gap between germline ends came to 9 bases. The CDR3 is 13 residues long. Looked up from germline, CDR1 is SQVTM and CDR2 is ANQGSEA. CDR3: CSVVALAYNEQFF. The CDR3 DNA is TGCAGCGTTGTTGCACTAGCCTACAATGAGCAGTTCTTC.

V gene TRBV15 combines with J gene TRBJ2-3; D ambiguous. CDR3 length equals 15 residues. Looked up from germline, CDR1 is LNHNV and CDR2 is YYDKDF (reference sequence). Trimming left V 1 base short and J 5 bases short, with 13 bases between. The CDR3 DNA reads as TGTGCCACCAGCAGAGTTGAAGACTTCCAAGATACGCAGTATTTT. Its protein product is CATSRVEDFQDTQYF.

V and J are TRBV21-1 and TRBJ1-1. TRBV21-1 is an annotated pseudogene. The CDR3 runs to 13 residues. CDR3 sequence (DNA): TGTGCCTTTCGAGGGGGGCCGAACACTGAAGCTTTCTTT. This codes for CAFRGGPNTEAFF.

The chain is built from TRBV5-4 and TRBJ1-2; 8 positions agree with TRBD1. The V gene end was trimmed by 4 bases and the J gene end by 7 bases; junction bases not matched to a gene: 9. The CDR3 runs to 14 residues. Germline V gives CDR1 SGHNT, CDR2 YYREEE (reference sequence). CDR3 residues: CASSMGQVSLGYTF. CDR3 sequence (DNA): TGTGCCAGCAGCATGGGACAGGTGTCACTTGGCTACACCTTC.

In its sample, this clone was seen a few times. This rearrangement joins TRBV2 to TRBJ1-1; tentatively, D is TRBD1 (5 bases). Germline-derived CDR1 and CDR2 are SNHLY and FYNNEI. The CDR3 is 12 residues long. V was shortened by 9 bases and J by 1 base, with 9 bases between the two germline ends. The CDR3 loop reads CASPRGNTEAFF. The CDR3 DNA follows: TGTGCCAGTCCTAGGGGGAACACTGAAGCTTTCTTT.

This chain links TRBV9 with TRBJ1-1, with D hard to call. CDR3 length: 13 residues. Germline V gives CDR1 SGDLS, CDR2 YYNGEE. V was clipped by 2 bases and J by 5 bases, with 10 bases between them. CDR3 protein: CASSVEAGTEAFF. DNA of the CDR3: TGTGCCAGCAGCGTTGAGGCCGGGACTGAAGCTTTCTTT.

This chain's CDR3 is CASSLVQNSKNIQYF. The CDR3 nucleotides read TGTGCCAGCAGCTTAGTACAGAACTCCAAAAACATTCAGTACTTC. The chain has TRBV11-2 and TRBJ2-4; D remains ambiguous. Trimming shortened V by 1 base and J by 2 bases, and 9 bases separated the two germline ends. Germline V gene data show CDR1 as SGHAT and CDR2 as FQNNGV. CDR3 size: 15 residues.

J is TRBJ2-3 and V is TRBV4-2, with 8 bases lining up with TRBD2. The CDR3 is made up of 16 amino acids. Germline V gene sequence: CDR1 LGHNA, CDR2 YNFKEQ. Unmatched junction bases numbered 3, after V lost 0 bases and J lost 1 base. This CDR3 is CASSQDWRGGTDTQYF. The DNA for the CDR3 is TGTGCCAGCAGCCAAGATTGGCGGGGGGGCACAGATACGCAGTATTTT.

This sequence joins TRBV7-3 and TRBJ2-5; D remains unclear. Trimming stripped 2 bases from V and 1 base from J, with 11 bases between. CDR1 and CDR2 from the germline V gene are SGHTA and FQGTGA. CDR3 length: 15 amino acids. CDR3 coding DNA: TGTGCCAGCAGCTTAGTTGGGTCAGTCCAAGAGACCCAGTACTTC. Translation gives CASSLVGSVQETQYF. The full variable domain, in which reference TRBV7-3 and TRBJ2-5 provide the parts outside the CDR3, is GAGVSQTPSNKVTEKGKYVELRCDPISGHTALYWYRQSLGQGPEFLIYFQGTGAADDSGLPNDRFFAVRPEGSVSTLKIQRTERGDSAVYLCASSLVGSVQETQYFGPGTRLLVL.

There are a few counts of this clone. This CDR3 is CASSLGRRGNQPQHF. In nucleotides, the CDR3 is TGTGCCAGCAGCTTAGGCAGGCGAGGCAATCAGCCCCAGCATTTT. J is TRBJ1-5 and V is TRBV13; no clear D. The germline V and J ends were trimmed by 0 bases and 2 bases, with 8 bases remaining between them. CDR3 size: 15 residues. Germline CDR1 is PRHDT and CDR2 is FYEKMQ (reference sequence).

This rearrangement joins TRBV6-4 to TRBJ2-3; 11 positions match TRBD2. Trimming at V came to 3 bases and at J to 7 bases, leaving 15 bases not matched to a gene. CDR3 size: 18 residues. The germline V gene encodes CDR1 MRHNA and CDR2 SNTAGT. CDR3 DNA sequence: TGTGCCAGCAGTGAACGGACTGGTAGCGGGGGGGCCGAGAATACGCAGTATTTT. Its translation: CASSERTGSGGAENTQYF.

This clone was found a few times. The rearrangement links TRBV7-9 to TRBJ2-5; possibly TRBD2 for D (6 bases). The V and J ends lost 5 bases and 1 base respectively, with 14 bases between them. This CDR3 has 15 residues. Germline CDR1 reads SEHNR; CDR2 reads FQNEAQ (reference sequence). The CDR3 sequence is CASSPTAGPQETQYF. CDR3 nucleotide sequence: TGTGCCAGCAGCCCCACCGCGGGGCCCCAAGAGACCCAGTACTTC.

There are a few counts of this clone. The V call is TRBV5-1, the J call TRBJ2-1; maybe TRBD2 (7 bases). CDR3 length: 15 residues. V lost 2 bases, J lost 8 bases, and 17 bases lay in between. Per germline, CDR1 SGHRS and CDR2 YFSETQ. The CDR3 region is CASSFGGASLDEQFF. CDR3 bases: TGCGCCAGCAGCTTTGGGGGGGCGTCTTTGGATGAGCAGTTCTTC. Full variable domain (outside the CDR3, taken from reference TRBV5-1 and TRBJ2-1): KAGVTQTPRYLIKTRGQQVTLSCSPISGHRSVSWYQQTPGQGLQFLFEYFSETQRNKGNFPGRFSGRQFSNSRSEMNVSTLELGDSALYLCASSFGGASLDEQFFGPGTRLTVL.

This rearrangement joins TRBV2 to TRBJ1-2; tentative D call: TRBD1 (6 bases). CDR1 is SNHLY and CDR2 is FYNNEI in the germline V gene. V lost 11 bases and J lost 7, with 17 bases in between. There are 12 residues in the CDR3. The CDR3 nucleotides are TGTGCCGGCTTCCAGGGGACTCGTGGCTACACCTTC. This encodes CAGFQGTRGYTF. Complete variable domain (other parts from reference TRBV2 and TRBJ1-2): EPEVTQTPSHQVTQMGQEVILRCVPISNHLYFYWYRQILGQKVEFLVSFYNNEISEKSEIFDDQFSVERPDGSNFTLKIRSTKLEDSAMYFCAGFQGTRGYTFGSGTRLTVV.